This TCR beta chain originates from a study of OX40 agonist ivuxolimab in advanced cancers. Libraries were prepared by immunoSEQ multiplex PCR; TCRdb keeps only in-frame clonotypes and omits some of them. The sample has 24,000 or so clones, about nine tenths seen once. In germline, CDR1 is MNHNS, CDR2 SASEGT. The ends lost 4 bases at V and 3 bases at J; junction bases unmatched: 2. The CDR3 spans 13 residues. Enrollment shut out patients with autoimmune disease history or systemic immunosuppression. The V and J genes are TRBV6-1 and TRBJ1-1; 7 bases match TRBD1. The origin of this receptor is an adult with an advanced solid tumor such as melanoma, head and neck, liver or kidney cancer. This material consisted of CD4+ or CD8+ T cells sorted from blood, taken in a trial of the OX40 agonist ivuxolimab. CDR3 bases: TGTGCCAGCAGTGGACAGGGTTACACTGAAGCTTTCTTT. Protein sequence: CASSGQGYTEAFF.